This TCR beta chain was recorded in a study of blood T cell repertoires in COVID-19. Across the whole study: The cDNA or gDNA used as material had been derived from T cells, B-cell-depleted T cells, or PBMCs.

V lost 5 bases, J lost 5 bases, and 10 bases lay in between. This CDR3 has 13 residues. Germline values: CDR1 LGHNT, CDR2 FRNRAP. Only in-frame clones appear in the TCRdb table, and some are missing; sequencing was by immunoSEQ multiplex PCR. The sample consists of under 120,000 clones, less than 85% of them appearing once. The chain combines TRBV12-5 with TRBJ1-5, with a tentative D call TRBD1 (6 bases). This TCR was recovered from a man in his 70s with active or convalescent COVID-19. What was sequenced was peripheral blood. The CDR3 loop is CASGEGTYQPQHF. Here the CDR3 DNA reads TGTGCTAGTGGTGAGGGGACATATCAGCCCCAGCATTTT.